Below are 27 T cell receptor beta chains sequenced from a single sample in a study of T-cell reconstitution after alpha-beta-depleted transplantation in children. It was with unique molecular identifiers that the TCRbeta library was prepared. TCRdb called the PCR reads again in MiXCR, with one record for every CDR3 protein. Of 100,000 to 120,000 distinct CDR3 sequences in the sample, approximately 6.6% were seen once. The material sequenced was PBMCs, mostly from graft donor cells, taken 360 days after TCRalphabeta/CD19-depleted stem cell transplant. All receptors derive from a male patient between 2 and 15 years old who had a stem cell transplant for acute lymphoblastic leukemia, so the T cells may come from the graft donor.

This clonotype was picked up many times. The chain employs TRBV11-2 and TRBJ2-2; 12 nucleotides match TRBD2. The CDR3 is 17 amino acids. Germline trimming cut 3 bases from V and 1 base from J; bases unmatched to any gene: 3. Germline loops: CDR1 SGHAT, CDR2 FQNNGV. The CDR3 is CASSFGTSGRNTGELFF. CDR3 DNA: TGTGCCAGCAGCTTCGGGACTAGCGGGCGGAACACCGGGGAGCTGTTTTTT.

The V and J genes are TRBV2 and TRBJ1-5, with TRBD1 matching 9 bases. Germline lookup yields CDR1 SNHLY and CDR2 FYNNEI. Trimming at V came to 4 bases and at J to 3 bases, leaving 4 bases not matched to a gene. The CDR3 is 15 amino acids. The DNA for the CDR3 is TGTGCCAGCAGTGGGACAGGGGCCCTCAATCAGCCCCAGCATTTT. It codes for CASSGTGALNQPQHF.

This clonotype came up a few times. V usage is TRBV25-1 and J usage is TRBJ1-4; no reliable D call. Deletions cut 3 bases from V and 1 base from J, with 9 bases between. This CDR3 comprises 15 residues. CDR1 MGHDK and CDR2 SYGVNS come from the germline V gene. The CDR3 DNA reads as TGTGCCAGCAGTGACCCCGTAAGAACTAATGAAAAACTGTTTTTT. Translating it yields CASSDPVRTNEKLFF.

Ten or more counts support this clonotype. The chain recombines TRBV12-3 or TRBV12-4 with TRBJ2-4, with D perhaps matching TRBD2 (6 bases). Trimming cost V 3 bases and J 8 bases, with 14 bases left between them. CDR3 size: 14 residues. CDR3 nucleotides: TGTGCCAGCAGTTTCGATGGCTGGGGGGACATTCAGTACTTC. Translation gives CASSFDGWGDIQYF.

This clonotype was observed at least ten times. In nucleotides, the CDR3 is TGCAGTGCTAGAGGGCACGCGTTCTACGAGCAGTACTTC. Its protein is CSARGHAFYEQYF. The V call is TRBV20-1, the J call TRBJ2-7; D uncertain. The CDR3 covers 13 residues. The V and J ends lost 1 base and 3 bases respectively, with 10 bases between them. Germline assignment: CDR1 DFQATT and CDR2 SNEGSKA (reference sequence).

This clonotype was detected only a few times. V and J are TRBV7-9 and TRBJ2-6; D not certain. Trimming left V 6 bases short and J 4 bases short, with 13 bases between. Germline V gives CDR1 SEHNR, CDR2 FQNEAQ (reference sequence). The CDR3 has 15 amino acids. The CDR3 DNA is TGTGCCAGCAGGGCAGACGCCATAGGGGCCAACGTCCTGACTTTC. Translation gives CASRADAIGANVLTF. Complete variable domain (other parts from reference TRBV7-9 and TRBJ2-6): DTGVSQNPRHKITKRGQNVTFRCDPISEHNRLYWYRQTLGQGPEFLTYFQNEAQLEKSRLLSDRFSAERPKGSFSTLEIQRTEQGDSAMYLCASRADAIGANVLTFGAGSRLTVL.

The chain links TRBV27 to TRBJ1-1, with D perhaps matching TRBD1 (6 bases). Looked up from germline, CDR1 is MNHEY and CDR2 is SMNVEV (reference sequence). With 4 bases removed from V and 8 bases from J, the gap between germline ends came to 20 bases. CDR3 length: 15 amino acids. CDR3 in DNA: TGTGCCAGCAGTTGGGCGGGACCGAGGAGGGGGGAAGCTTTCTTT. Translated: CASSWAGPRRGEAFF.

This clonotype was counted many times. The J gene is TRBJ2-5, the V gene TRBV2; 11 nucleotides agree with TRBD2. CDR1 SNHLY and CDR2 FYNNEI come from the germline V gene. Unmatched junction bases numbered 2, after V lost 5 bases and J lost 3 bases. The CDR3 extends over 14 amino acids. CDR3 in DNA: TGTGCCAGCAGTCTACTAGCGGGAGAAGAGACCCAGTACTTC. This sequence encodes CASSLLAGEETQYF.

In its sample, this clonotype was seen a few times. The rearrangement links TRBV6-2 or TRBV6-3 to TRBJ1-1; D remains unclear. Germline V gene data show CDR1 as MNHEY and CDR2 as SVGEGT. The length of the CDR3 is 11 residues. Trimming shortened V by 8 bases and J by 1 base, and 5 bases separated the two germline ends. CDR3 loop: CASAANTEAFF. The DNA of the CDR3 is TGTGCCAGCGCCGCGAACACTGAAGCTTTCTTT.

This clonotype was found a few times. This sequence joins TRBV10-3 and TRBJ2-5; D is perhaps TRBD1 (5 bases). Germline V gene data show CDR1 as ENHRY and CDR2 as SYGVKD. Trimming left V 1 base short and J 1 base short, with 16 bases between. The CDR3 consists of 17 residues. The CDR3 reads CAISEFKNRRSQETQYF. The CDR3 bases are TGTGCCATCAGTGAGTTCAAAAACAGGAGAAGCCAAGAGACCCAGTACTTC.

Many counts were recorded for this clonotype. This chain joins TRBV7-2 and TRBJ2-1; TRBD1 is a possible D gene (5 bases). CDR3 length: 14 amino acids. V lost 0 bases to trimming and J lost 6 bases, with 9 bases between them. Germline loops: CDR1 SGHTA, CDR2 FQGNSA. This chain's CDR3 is CASSLAKTVNEQFF. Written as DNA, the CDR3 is TGTGCCAGCAGCTTAGCCAAGACAGTCAATGAGCAGTTCTTC.

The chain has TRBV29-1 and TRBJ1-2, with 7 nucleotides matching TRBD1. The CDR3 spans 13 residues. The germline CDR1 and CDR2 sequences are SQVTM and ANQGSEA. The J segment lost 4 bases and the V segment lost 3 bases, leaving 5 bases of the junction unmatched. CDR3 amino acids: CSVEAGGPYGYTF. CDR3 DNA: TGCAGCGTTGAGGCAGGGGGGCCCTATGGCTACACCTTC.

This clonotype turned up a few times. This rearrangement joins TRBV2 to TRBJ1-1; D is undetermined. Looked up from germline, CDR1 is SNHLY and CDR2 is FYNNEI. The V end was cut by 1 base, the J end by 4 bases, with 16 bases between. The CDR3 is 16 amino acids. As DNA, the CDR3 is TGTGCCAGCAGTGAAGGGCCATCCTCTTTCGGCACTGAAGCTTTCTTT. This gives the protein CASSEGPSSFGTEAFF.

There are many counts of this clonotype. CDR3 nucleotide sequence: TGTGCCAGCTCACCCAGGAAAACGCAGTATTTT. It encodes CASSPRKTQYF. V gene TRBV18 combines with J gene TRBJ2-3; D is unresolved. Deletions cut 3 bases from V and 9 bases from J, with 7 bases between. The CDR3 length is 11 residues. Germline V gene data show CDR1 as KGHSH and CDR2 as LQKENI.

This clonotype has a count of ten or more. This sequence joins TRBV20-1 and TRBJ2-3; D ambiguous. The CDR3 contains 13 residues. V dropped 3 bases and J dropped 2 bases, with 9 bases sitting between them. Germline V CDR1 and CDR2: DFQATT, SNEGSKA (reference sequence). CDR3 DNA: TGCAGTGCTAGTCACACGCACACAGATACGCAGTATTTT. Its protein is CSASHTHTDTQYF.

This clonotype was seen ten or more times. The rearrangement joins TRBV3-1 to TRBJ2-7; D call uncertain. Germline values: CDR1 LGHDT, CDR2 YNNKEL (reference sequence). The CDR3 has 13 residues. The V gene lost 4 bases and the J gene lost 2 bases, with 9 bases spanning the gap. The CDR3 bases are TGTGCCAGCAGCCCTGCCGAGACCTACGAGCAGTACTTC. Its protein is CASSPAETYEQYF.

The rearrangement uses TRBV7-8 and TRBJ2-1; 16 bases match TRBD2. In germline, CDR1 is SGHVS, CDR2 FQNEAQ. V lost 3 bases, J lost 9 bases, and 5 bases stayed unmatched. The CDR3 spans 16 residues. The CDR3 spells CASSFPGLAGGPEQFF. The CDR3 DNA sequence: TGTGCCAGCAGCTTCCCGGGACTAGCGGGGGGGCCTGAGCAGTTCTTC.

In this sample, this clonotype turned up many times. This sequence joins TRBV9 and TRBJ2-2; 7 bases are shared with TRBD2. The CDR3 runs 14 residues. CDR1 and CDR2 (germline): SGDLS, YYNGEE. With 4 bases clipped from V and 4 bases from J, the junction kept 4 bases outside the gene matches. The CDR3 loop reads CASSQSGATGELFF. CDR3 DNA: TGTGCCAGCAGCCAAAGCGGGGCCACCGGGGAGCTGTTTTTT.

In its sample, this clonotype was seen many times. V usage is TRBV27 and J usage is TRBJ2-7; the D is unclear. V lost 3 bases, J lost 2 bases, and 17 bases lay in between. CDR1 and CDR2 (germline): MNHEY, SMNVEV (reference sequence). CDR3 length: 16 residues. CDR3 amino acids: CASSFLTGFSPYEQYF. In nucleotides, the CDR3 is TGTGCCAGCAGTTTCCTGACCGGTTTTTCCCCCTACGAGCAGTACTTC.

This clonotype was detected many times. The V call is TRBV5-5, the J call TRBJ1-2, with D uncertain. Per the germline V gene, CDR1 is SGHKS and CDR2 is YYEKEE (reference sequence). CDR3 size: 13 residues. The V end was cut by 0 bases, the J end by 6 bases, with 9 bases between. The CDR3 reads CASSLEGYNGYTF. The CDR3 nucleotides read TGTGCCAGCAGCTTGGAGGGTTACAATGGCTACACCTTC.

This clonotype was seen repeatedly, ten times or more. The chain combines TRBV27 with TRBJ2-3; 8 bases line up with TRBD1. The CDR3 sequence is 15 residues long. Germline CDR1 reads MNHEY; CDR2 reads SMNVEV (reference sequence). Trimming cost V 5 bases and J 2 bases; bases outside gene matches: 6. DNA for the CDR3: TGTGCCAGCAGTACGACAGGGGATCTCACAGATACGCAGTATTTT. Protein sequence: CASSTTGDLTDTQYF.

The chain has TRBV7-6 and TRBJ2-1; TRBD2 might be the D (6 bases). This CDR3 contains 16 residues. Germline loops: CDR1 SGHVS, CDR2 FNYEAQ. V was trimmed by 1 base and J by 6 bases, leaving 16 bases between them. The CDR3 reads CASSLVAGMGVNEQFF. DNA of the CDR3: TGTGCCAGCAGCTTAGTTGCGGGGATGGGGGTCAATGAGCAGTTCTTC. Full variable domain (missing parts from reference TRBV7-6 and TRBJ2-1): GAGVSQSPRYKVTKRGQDVALRCDPISGHVSLYWYRQALGQGPEFLTYFNYEAQQDKSGLPNDRFSAERPEGSISTLTIQRTEQRDSAMYRCASSLVAGMGVNEQFFGPGTRLTVL.

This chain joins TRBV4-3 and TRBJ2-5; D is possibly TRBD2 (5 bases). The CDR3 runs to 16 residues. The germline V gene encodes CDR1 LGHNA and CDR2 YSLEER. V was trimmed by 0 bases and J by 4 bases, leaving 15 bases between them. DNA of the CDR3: TGCGCCAGCAGCCAAGATGCTAGCCCCTTTGGAGAGACCCAGTACTTC. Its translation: CASSQDASPFGETQYF.

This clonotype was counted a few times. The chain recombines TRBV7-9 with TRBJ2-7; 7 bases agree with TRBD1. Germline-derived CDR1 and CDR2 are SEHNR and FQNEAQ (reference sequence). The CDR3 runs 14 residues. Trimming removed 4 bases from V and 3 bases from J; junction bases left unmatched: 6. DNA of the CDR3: TGTGCCAGCAGCTACACAGGGGCGAACTACGAGCAGTACTTC. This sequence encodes CASSYTGANYEQYF.

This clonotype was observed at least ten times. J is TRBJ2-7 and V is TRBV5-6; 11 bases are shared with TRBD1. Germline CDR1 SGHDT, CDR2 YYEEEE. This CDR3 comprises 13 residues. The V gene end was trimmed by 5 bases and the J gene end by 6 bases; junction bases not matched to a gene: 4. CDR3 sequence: CASSSGTGGEQYF. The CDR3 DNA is TGTGCCAGCAGTTCCGGGACAGGGGGCGAGCAGTACTTC.

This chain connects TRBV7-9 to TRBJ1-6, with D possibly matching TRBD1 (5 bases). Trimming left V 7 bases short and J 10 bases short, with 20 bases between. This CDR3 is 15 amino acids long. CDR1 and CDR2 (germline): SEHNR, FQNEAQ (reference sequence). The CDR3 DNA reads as TGTGCCAGCACCCCAGTCCAGGGTGCAATGTCACCCCTCCACTTT. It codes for CASTPVQGAMSPLHF.

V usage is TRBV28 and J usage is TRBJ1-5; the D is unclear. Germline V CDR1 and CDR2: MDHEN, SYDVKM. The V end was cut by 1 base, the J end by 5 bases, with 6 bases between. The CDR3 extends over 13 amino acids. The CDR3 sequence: CASSLSSDQPQHF. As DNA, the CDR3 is TGTGCCAGCAGTTTATCCTCCGATCAGCCCCAGCATTTT. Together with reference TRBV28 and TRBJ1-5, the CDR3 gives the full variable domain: DVKVTQSSRYLVKRTGEKVFLECVQDMDHENMFWYRQDPGLGLRLIYFSYDVKMKEKGDIPEGYSVSREKKERFSLILESASTNQTSMYLCASSLSSDQPQHFGDGTRLSIL.